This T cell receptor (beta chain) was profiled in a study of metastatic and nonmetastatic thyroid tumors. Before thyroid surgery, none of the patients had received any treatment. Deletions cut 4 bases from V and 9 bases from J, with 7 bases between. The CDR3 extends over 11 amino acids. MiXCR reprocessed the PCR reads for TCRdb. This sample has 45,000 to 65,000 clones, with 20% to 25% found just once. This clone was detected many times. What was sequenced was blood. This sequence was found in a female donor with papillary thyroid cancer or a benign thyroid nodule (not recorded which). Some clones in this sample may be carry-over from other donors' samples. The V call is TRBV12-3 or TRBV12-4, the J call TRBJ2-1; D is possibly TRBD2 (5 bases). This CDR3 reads CASSSEGEQFF. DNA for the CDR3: TGTGCCAGCAGTTCTGAGGGTGAGCAGTTCTTC.